This TCR beta chain was found in a study of T cell responses to AZD1222 COVID-19 vaccine. Study-level findings and limits: After two AZD1222 doses, spike-specific TCR breadth and depth rose versus day 0. Researchers report vaccine-associated CD4 TCRs spanning spike, with dominance at 160-218 and 743-854. Only after the peak T cell response were repertoires sampled.

Judged by abundance, this clone is medium-sized. As yet, its antigen is unknown. Data came from immunoSEQ multiplex PCR; TCRdb stores just in-frame clones and leaves some out. The sample carries tens of thousands of clones, about three quarters recorded once. Trimming took 3 bases from V and 4 from J; bases not matched to a gene: 2. Germline V gene sequence: CDR1 MGHRA, CDR2 YSYEKL. The CDR3 is 13 residues long. The TCR was taken from an adult in good health. Here the sequenced sample was peripheral blood, taken on day 0 of AZD1222 vaccination. The chain recombines TRBV4-1 with TRBJ1-1, with 7 bases fitting TRBD1. The CDR3 protein is CASSHQGVTEAFF. The CDR3 region has the DNA TGCGCCAGCAGCCATCAGGGGGTCACTGAAGCTTTCTTT.